In its sample, the clone carrying this T cell receptor (beta chain) was seen once. Its antigen is unidentified. The CDR3 has 15 residues. Germline trimming cut 1 base from V and 9 bases from J; bases unmatched to any gene: 8. Looked up from germline, CDR1 is SEHNR and CDR2 is FQNEAQ (reference sequence). Profiling relied on immunoSEQ multiplex PCR, and the TCRdb table lists in-frame clones only, not all of them. The table includes about 93,000 clones, about four fifths detected once. These data originate in a study of graft-versus-host responses after intestinal transplantation. Study at large: Once they had received anti-thymocyte globulin induction, all recipients took tacrolimus and steroids for approximately 3 years. Overall study findings and caveats: Peak GvH clone levels in circulation were associated with early post-transplant HvG declines.

The sequence came from a human donor who received an intestinal transplant. The rearrangement uses TRBV7-9 and TRBJ2-1; 8 nucleotides line up with TRBD2. The sequencing used unstimulated CD4+ T cells sorted from spleen or lymph node cells, collected before intestinal transplant. The DNA of the CDR3 is TGTGCCAGCAGCTTAGATTTGGGGACTAGTCCTGAGCAGTTCTTC. Its translation: CASSLDLGTSPEQFF.